This is a list of T cell receptor beta chains from one sample in a study of molecular identifiers for immune sequencing clone quantification. From the PCR reads, TCRdb called clonotypes with MiXCR, one entry per CDR3 protein. The table has a few hundred thousand distinct CDR3 sequences, roughly 24% seen once. Sequenced: naive CD8+ T cells from blood, with Jurkat cell RNA spiked in. Receptor source: a human donor in good health. Some libraries in this study had Jurkat cell RNA spiked in. Both conserved end residues are part of each CDR3. A D gene is named only where the DNA matches it firmly. Expanded clones get a size class; other rows say once, few or many, or leave the size out.

J: TRBJ2-3; D: -; V: TRBV4-3; size: few; DNA: TGCGCCAGCAGCCAAGAAGTTTCCGGGACTAGCACAGATACGCAGTATTTT; CDR3: CASSQEVSGTSTDTQYF
J: TRBJ1-1; D: -; V: TRBV29-1; size: -; DNA: TGCAGCGTTGCGGCGGGGGGCACTGAAGCTTTCTTT; CDR3: CSVAAGGTEAFF
J: TRBJ2-7; D: -; V: TRBV27; size: -; DNA: TGTGCCAGCAGTTTCACGACCGGGAGCGAGCAGTACTTC; CDR3: CASSFTTGSEQYF
J: TRBJ1-2; D: -; V: TRBV6-5; size: many; DNA: TGTGCCAGCAGTTCAGGGGTAGGAGACTATGGCTACACCTTC; CDR3: CASSSGVGDYGYTF
J: TRBJ2-1; D: -; V: TRBV7-2; size: -; DNA: TGTGCCAGCAGCTTATCGTCGGGGTCTGGAGCCCTCTTC; CDR3: CASSLSSGSGALF
J: TRBJ1-5; D: -; V: TRBV6-5; size: few; DNA: TGTGCCAGCAGCCAGGGCAGTCCCAATCAGCCCCAGCATTTT; CDR3: CASSQGSPNQPQHF
J: TRBJ2-1; D: -; V: TRBV6-2/TRBV6-3; size: few; DNA: TGTGCCAGCAGTCACGAGCCCGGGACGTTGGGTGAGCAGTTCTTC; CDR3: CASSHEPGTLGEQFF
J: TRBJ2-7; D: TRBD1; V: TRBV13; size: -; DNA: TGTGCCAGCAGCTGGACAGGGGTGAGCGAGCAGTACTTC; CDR3: CASSWTGVSEQYF
J: TRBJ2-5; D: TRBD2; V: TRBV11-2; size: -; DNA: TGTGCCAGCAGCTTAGAAGGACTAGCGGGGATCCAAGAGACCCAGTACTTC; CDR3: CASSLEGLAGIQETQYF
J: TRBJ2-3; D: TRBD2; V: TRBV7-9; size: -; DNA: TGTGCCAGCAGCTTAGGTGTTTCTAGCGGGCACCTCACAGATACGCAGTATTTT; CDR3: CASSLGVSSGHLTDTQYF
J: TRBJ2-7; D: TRBD1; V: TRBV9; size: few; DNA: TGTGCCAGCAGCGTTTTACAGGGGTTCGCGGTGGAGCAGTACTTC; CDR3: CASSVLQGFAVEQYF
J: TRBJ2-7; D: -; V: TRBV18; size: many; DNA: TGTGCCAGCTCACCATCGGCAGTCGGGGAGCAGTACTTC; CDR3: CASSPSAVGEQYF
J: TRBJ1-6; D: -; V: TRBV11-2; size: once; DNA: TGTGCCAGCAGCTTAGTGGGGGAGGGGTCCTATAATTCACCCCTCCACTTT; CDR3: CASSLVGEGSYNSPLHF
J: TRBJ2-7; D: TRBD2; V: TRBV20-1; size: many; DNA: TGCAGTGCTAGAGGACTAGCTCTCAACGAGCAGTACTTC; CDR3: CSARGLALNEQYF
J: TRBJ1-1; D: TRBD1; V: TRBV7-9; size: many; DNA: TGTGCCAGCAGCTTAGAGGGACAGGGGGCCGAAGCTTTCTTT; CDR3: CASSLEGQGAEAFF
J: TRBJ2-5; D: TRBD2; V: TRBV12-5; size: few; DNA: TGTGCTAGTGGTTCCCCGACTAGCGAATTCCAAGAGACCCAGTACTTC; CDR3: CASGSPTSEFQETQYF
J: TRBJ2-7; D: -; V: TRBV13; size: -; DNA: TGTGCCAGCAGCCCGCGGGCGAGATCCTACGAGCAGTACTTC; CDR3: CASSPRARSYEQYF
J: TRBJ2-7; D: TRBD2; V: TRBV19; size: few; DNA: TGTGCCAGTAGTGCGCTAGCGGGGTCCTACGAGCAGTACTTC; CDR3: CASSALAGSYEQYF
J: TRBJ2-7; D: -; V: TRBV5-4; size: many; DNA: TGTGCCAGCAGCCCGTCGAGGGAAAGCTCCTACGAGCAGTACTTC; CDR3: CASSPSRESSYEQYF
J: TRBJ2-7; D: -; V: TRBV7-9; size: many; DNA: TGTGCCAGCAGCTTACCCGCGGCGTCGTACGAGCAGTACTTC; CDR3: CASSLPAASYEQYF
J: TRBJ2-3; D: TRBD1; V: TRBV19; size: -; DNA: TGTGCCAGTAGCTTACAGGGGGCAAATACGCAGTATTTT; CDR3: CASSLQGANTQYF
J: TRBJ2-2; D: TRBD1; V: TRBV4-1; size: few; DNA: TGCGCCAGCAGCCAAGACCGGGACAGGGGCCGGGAGCTGTTTTTT; CDR3: CASSQDRDRGRELFF
J: TRBJ1-6; D: TRBD1; V: TRBV4-1; size: many; DNA: TGCGCCAGCAGCGCGGGACAGGCCACCAATTCACCCCTCCACTTT; CDR3: CASSAGQATNSPLHF
J: TRBJ2-3; D: TRBD2; V: TRBV5-3; size: -; DNA: TGTGCCAGCGCGGCCACTAGCGAGCACTTCAGCACAGATACGCAGTATTTT; CDR3: CASAATSEHFSTDTQYF
J: TRBJ2-3; D: TRBD2; V: TRBV2; size: few; DNA: TGTGCCAGCAGTGATGGGACTAGAAGTGTAGATACGCAGTATTTT; CDR3: CASSDGTRSVDTQYF
J: TRBJ2-3; D: -; V: TRBV4-1; size: -; DNA: TGCGCCAGCAGCCTCAAGTTGGGACACTCAGATACGCAGTATTTT; CDR3: CASSLKLGHSDTQYF
J: TRBJ2-4; D: TRBD2; V: TRBV5-3; size: -; DNA: TGTGCCAGCAGCGATACTAGCGCGATCATTCAGTACTTC; CDR3: CASSDTSAIIQYF
J: TRBJ2-5; D: TRBD2; V: TRBV7-9; size: few; DNA: TGTGCCAGCAGCCTACCTAGCGGGAGGGAGAAGACCCAGTACTTC; CDR3: CASSLPSGREKTQYF